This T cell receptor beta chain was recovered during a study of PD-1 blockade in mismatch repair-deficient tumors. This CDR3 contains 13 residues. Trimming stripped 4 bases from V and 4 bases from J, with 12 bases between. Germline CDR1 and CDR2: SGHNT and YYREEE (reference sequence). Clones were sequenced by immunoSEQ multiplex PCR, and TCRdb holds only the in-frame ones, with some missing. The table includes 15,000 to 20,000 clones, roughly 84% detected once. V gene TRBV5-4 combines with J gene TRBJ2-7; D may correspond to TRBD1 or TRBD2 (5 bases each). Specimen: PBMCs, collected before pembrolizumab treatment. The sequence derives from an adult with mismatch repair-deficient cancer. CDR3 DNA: TGTGCCAGCAGCCGGCGCGAGGGGTACGAGCAGTACTTC. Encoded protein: CASSRREGYEQYF.